The sequence of this T cell receptor beta chain was determined in a study of cytomegalovirus exposure and HLA in healthy donors. Overall study findings and caveats: As was reported, the classifier diagnosed cytomegalovirus status with high specificity and sensitivity.

As regards this clone: The target antigen is unknown.

13 Jbeta primers and 60 Vbeta primers were used for the PCR. Libraries were prepared by immunoSEQ multiplex PCR; TCRdb keeps only in-frame clonotypes and omits some of them. The sample consists of 200,000 to 250,000 clones, around 80% of them appearing once. Source material: PBMCs. The sequence was obtained from a woman aged 60-75 years in good health and CMV-seropositive.

This CDR3 reads CASTPLGQGDNEQFF. CDR3 nucleotides: TGTGCCAGTACCCCTCTCGGACAGGGGGACAATGAGCAGTTCTTC. V is TRBV19 and J is TRBJ2-1, with 10 bases fitting TRBD1. The V gene end was trimmed by 7 bases and the J gene end by 5 bases; junction bases not matched to a gene: 8. CDR1 and CDR2 (germline): LNHDA, SQIVND (reference sequence). The CDR3 loop spans 15 amino acids.